The source of this TCR beta chain is a study of T cells in Graves' hyperthyroidism and ophthalmopathy. It was RNA transcripts that yielded the amplified TCR beta CDR3 regions. TCR CDR3 underwent first-round RT-PCR with the HTBI primer set. One entry per CDR3 protein results from TCRdb running MiXCR on the multiplex PCR reads. The repertoire has 450,000 to 600,000 distinct CDR3 sequences, around 20% of them found once; the top ten carry over 45%. Germline V gene data show CDR1 as SEHNR and CDR2 as FQNEAQ (reference sequence). Unmatched junction bases numbered 8, after V lost 4 bases and J lost 9 bases. The CDR3 sequence is 14 residues long. Pregnant or lactating patients were excluded, as were those with uncontrolled infection or other autoimmune disease.

This clonotype originated in a man aged 35 to 55 with Graves' ophthalmopathy. Material for sequencing was blood. The chain recombines TRBV7-9 with TRBJ2-1, with 8 bases matching TRBD2. CDR3 bases: TGTGCCAGCAGCTCCAGGTCGCGGGAGGCTGAGCAGTTCTTC. Protein sequence: CASSSRSREAEQFF.